This T cell receptor beta chain emerged from a study of T cell repertoires in aging, cancer and after chemotherapy. Study-level points and caveats: In healthy donors, age-related TCR diversity loss mainly reflected lost richness. Median generation probability rose over the chemotherapy interval in each cancer cohort, suggesting rebound thymic output. Compared with age-matched healthy donors, untreated hematological or solid cancer patients showed higher blood TCR clonality.

The germline V gene encodes CDR1 LNHDA and CDR2 SQIVND (reference sequence). The CDR3 sequence is 13 residues long. Amplification of TCR beta used genomic DNA extracted from peripheral blood. TRB rearrangements spanning V, D and J were amplified using mixed TRB-A/B primers. TCRdb re-derived calls from the multiplex PCR reads in MiXCR, one entry per CDR3 protein. The sample holds about 3,000 distinct CDR3 sequences, approximately 30% seen once. On this clonotype: Its antigen remains unidentified. A much larger clone differs from this one at a single base, so this may be a read error.

This rearrangement joins TRBV19 to TRBJ2-5; no firm D call. This sequence was found in a human donor in good health. Sequencing was carried out using blood. The CDR3 sequence is CASTSAVLETHYF. In DNA, the CDR3 is TGTGCCAGTACTTCAGCAGTTTTGGAGACCCATTACTTC.